This T cell receptor beta chain was retrieved from a study of post-analysis software for immune sequencing data. Study overall: Relapsing-remitting, secondary progressive and progressive-relapsing courses of multiple sclerosis were included. Study-level findings and limits: Versus controls, multiple sclerosis patients showed significantly lower diversity (normalized Chao1).

The TCR beta cDNA libraries carried unique molecular identifiers. T cells numbering about 0.95 to 10 million gave rise to about 540,000 cDNA molecules. TCRdb processed the PCR reads anew with MiXCR; each CDR3 protein has one entry. The table shows about 460,000 distinct CDR3 sequences, with approximately 45% occurring only once. Comments on this clonotype: What it binds is not known.

The sequenced sample consisted of blood. The TCR originated in a girl between 10 and 17 years old with multiple sclerosis.

As DNA, the CDR3 is TGCGCCAGCAGCTTGCGGAGGGGATCGGACACCGGGGAGCTGTTTTTT. Amino acids: CASSLRRGSDTGELFF. This sequence joins TRBV5-1 and TRBJ2-2, with TRBD2 as a possible D gene (6 bases). The CDR3 has 16 residues. The V end was cut by 1 base, the J end by 3 bases, with 13 bases between. Per the germline V gene, CDR1 is SGHRS and CDR2 is YFSETQ.